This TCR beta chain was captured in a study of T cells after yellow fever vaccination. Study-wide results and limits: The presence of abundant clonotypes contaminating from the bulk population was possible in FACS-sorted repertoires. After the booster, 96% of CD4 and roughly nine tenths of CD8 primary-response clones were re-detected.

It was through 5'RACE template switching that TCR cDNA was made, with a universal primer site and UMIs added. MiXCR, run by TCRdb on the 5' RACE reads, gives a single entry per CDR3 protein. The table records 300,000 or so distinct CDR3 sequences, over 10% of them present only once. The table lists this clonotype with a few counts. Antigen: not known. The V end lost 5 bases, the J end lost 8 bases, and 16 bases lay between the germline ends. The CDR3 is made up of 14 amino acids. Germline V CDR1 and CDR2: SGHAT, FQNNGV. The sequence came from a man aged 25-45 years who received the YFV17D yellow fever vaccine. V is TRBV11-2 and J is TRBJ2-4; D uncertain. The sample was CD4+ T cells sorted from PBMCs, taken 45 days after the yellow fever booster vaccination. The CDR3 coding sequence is TGTGCCAGCAGCCTTTCGTCCTCAGAGTACATTCAGTACTTC. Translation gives CASSLSSSEYIQYF.